This T cell receptor beta chain was retrieved from a study of T cells in Graves' hyperthyroidism and ophthalmopathy. Study-wide results and caveats: Most thyroid clonotypes with frequency above 0.001 were detected in blood. Researchers report that a 13 V-J model separated ophthalmopathy from stable hyperthyroidism.

This clonotype was detected ten times or more. Antigen specificity is unknown. The CDR3 has 13 residues. The V end lost 3 bases, the J end lost 2 bases, and 5 bases lay between the germline ends. Inclusion characteristics of ophthalmopathy patients comprised a Clinical Activity Score of at least 3, a NOSPECS grade of at least 4, and duration under 3 months. The authors obtained PBMCs from 10 ml of fresh peripheral blood. RNA transcripts provided the source from which TCR beta CDR3 regions were amplified. Using the HTBI primer set, a first-round RT-PCR was run on the TCR CDR3. TCRdb processed the multiplex PCR reads anew with MiXCR; each CDR3 protein has one entry. The table lists about 640,000 distinct CDR3 sequences, 20% to 25% of them singletons, with 34% in the top ten.

This chain connects TRBV12-3 or TRBV12-4 to TRBJ1-5; D gene uncertain. The material sequenced was blood. This sequence originates from a man aged 25-45 years with Graves' ophthalmopathy. The DNA for the CDR3 is TGTGCCAGCAGTTTCCGGGGCAATCAGCCCCAGCATTTT. Protein: CASSFRGNQPQHF.